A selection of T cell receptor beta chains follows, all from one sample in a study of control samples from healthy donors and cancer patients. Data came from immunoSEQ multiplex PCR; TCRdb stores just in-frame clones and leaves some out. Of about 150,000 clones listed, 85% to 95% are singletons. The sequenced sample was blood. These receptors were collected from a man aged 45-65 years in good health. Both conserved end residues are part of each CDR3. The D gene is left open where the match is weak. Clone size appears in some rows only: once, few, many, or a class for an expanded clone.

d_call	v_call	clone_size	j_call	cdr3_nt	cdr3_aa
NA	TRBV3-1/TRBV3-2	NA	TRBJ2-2	TGTGCCAGCAGACAAAGGAGTGGGTTAAACACCGGGGAGCTGTTTTTT	CASRQRSGLNTGELFF
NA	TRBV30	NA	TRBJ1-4	TGTGCCTGGAAAAGGCAGGGGTCTGAAAAACTGTTTTTT	CAWKRQGSEKLFF
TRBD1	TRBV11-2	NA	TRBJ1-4	TGTGCCAGCAGCTTCGGACAGGGGTATGAAAAACTGTTTTTT	CASSFGQGYEKLFF
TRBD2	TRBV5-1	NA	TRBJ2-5	TGCGCCAGTCAGGGACTAGCGGGTTTTGAGACCCAGTACTTC	CASQGLAGFETQYF
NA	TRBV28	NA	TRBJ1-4	TGTGCCAGCAGCTCTCCAACAACTAATGAAAAACTGTTTTTT	CASSSPTTNEKLFF
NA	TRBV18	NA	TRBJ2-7	TGTGCCAGCTCACCACAGGGGGACGAGCAGTACTTC	CASSPQGDEQYF
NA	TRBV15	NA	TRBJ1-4	TGTGCCACCAGGAGGGGTCGAGAAAAACTGTTTTTT	CATRRGREKLFF
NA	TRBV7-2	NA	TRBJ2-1	TGTGCCAGCAGCTTACGGCTCCGGGACAATGAGCAGTTCTTC	CASSLRLRDNEQFF
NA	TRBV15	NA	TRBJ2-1	TGTGCCACCAGCCCTGCAGGGGGCGCGGGAGTTTCTAATGAGCAGTTCTTC	CATSPAGGAGVSNEQFF
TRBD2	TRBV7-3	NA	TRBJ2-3	TGTGCCAGCAGCTTAGGTCTAGCGGAATACACAGATACGCAGTATTTT	CASSLGLAEYTDTQYF
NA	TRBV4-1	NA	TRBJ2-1	TGCGCCAGCAGCCAACCCGGGACACCCACCAGGGATGAGCAGTTCTTC	CASSQPGTPTRDEQFF
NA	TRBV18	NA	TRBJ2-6	TGTGCCAGCTCACCCGGCCGGGGAGCGAGCTCTGGGGCCAACGTCCTGACTTTC	CASSPGRGASSGANVLTF
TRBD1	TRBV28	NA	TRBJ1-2	TGTGCCAGCAGTCGTTTAGGGACAGGGATCGGCTACACCTTC	CASSRLGTGIGYTF
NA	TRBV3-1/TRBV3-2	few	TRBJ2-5	TGTGCCAGCAGCCAAGAACCCCAGGGGAAGGGGGAGACCCAGTACTTC	CASSQEPQGKGETQYF
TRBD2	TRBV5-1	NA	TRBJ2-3	TGCGCCAGCAGTTCGGGACTAGCGGGAGCGAGCACAGATACGCAGTATTTT	CASSSGLAGASTDTQYF
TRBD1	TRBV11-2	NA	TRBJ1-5	TGTGCCAGCAGCTTAGCAGGGGGAAATCAGCCCCAGCATTTT	CASSLAGGNQPQHF
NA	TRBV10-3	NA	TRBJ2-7	TGTGCCACCCTAGGCGGGAGGACAGGGACTACCTACGAGCAGTACTTC	CATLGGRTGTTYEQYF
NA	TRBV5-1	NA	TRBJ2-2	TGCGCCAGCAGCGGGAGCCTGTCCCTTAACACCGGGGAGCTGTTTTTT	CASSGSLSLNTGELFF
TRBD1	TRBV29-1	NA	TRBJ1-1	TGCAGCGGGGGAGGAGGACAGGGGGCTACTGAAGCTTTCTTT	CSGGGGQGATEAFF
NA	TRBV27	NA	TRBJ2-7	TGTGCCAGCAGTTTAAGGGGGTACGAGCAGTACTTC	CASSLRGYEQYF
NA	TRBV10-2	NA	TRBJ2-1	TGCGCCAGCAGTGAGTCGAGGCTAGCATCATATGAGCAGTTCTTC	CASSESRLASYEQFF
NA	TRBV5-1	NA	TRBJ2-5	TGCGCCAGCAGCCCGGGACTTCAATTTCAAGAGACCCAGTACTTC	CASSPGLQFQETQYF
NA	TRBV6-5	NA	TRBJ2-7	TGTGCCAGCAGTTACAAACTGTCTTCCTACGAGCAGTACTTC	CASSYKLSSYEQYF
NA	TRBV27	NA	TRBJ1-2	NA	CASSFFGQGSYGYTF
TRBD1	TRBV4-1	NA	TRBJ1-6	TGCGCCAGCAGCCTCCAGGGGGCCCCAAATTCACCCCTCCACTTT	CASSLQGAPNSPLHF
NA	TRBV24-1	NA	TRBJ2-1	TGTGCCACCAGTGAATGGAGCATGGATGAGCAGTTCTTC	CATSEWSMDEQFF
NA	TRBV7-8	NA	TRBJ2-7	TGTGCCAGCAGTTCCGTCGCCTACGAGCAGTACTTC	CASSSVAYEQYF
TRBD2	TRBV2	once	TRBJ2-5	TGTGCCAGCATTAGGACTAGCGGGAGGGCCGGGGAGACCCAGTACTTC	CASIRTSGRAGETQYF
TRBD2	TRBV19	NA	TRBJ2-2	TGTGCCAACCCTGGGGGGGCCGGGGAGCTGTTTTTT	CANPGGAGELFF
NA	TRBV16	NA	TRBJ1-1	TGTGCCAGCAGCCAAGTGTCAGGGAGTGAAGCTTTCTTT	CASSQVSGSEAFF
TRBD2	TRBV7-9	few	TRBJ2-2	TGTGCCAGCAGCTTAGAGCCGGGAGGGCCTGGCGGGGAGCTGTTTTTT	CASSLEPGGPGGELFF
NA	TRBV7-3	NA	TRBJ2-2	TGTGCCAGCAGCTCCGGGAAGAAGACCGGGGAGCTGTTTTTT	CASSSGKKTGELFF
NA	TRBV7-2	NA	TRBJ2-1	TGTGCCAGCAGCGAACTAGCTTACAATGAGCAGTTCTTC	CASSELAYNEQFF
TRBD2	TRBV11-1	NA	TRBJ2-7	TGTGCCAGCAGCTTGAGGGCCGGGACTAGCGGTACCAAGCAGTACTTC	CASSLRAGTSGTKQYF
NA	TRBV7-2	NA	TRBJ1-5	TGTGCCAGCAGCTTAAGGGGACAAGGAAGTCAGCCCCAGCATTTT	CASSLRGQGSQPQHF
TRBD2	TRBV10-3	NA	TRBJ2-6	TGTGCCATCAGTGCGACTAGCGGGATCTCTGGGGCCAACGTCCTGACTTTC	CAISATSGISGANVLTF
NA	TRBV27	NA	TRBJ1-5	TGTGCCAGCAGTTTAGACCAGCCCCAGCATTTT	CASSLDQPQHF
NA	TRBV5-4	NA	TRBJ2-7	TGTGCCAGCAGCCGAAAGGGGGTCTCCTACGAGCAGTACTTC	CASSRKGVSYEQYF
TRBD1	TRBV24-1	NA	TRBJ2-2	TGTGCCACCAGTGACCTAAGCCCCGGACAGGGAAAAGGGGGTCTCGCCGGGGAGCTGTTTTTT	CATSDLSPGQGKGGLAGELFF
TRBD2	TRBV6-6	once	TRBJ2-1	TGTGCCAGCACTCGTGGGGCGGGGGTAAACTCCAATGAGCAGTTCTTC	CASTRGAGVNSNEQFF
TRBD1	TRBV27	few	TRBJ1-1	TGTGCCAGCAGTCGTCCGGGACAGATGAACACTGAAGCTTTCTTT	CASSRPGQMNTEAFF
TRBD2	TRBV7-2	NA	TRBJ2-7	TGTGCCAGCTCCCGGGACTACTCCTACGAGCAGTACTTC	CASSRDYSYEQYF
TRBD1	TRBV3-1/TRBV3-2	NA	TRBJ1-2	TGTGCCAGCAGCCAACCAACAGGGGGGATAAATGTCAACACCTTC	CASSQPTGGINVNTF
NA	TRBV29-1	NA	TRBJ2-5	TGCAGCGTGCGCAAAGGTCCAGAGACCCAGTACTTC	CSVRKGPETQYF
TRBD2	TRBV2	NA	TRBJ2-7	TGTGCCAGCAGTGGGCCGGGACTAGCGGGGGACTCCTACGAGCAGTACTTC	CASSGPGLAGDSYEQYF
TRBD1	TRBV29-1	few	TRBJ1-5	TGCAGCGTTCGGGGACAGGGCAATCAGCCCCAGCATTTT	CSVRGQGNQPQHF
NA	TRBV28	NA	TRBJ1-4	TGTGCCAGCATCTCTCCTAGTACTAGGGCCTACACTAATGAAAAACTGTTTTTT	CASISPSTRAYTNEKLFF
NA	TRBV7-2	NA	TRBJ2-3	TGTGCCAGCAGCAAACGACCCCGGGCCACCGATACGCAGTATTTT	CASSKRPRATDTQYF
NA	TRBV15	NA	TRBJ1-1	TGTGCCACCAGCAAGGCACGCACTGAAGCTTTCTTT	CATSKARTEAFF
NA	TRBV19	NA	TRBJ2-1	TGTGCCAGTAGTATATTAACTAGCAATACCTACAATGAGCAGTTCTTC	CASSILTSNTYNEQFF
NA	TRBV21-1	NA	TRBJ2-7	TGTGCCAGCAGCAAAGAGTGTAGGGGGCGCAGGTACGAGCAGTACTTC	CASSKECRGRRYEQYF
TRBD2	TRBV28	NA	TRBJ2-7	TGTGCCAGCAGTCAGACGGGAGGGAGGTACGAGCAGTACTTC	CASSQTGGRYEQYF
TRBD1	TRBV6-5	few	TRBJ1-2	TGTGCCAGCAGTTCTCAGGGGGCTGGTGGCTACACCTTC	CASSSQGAGGYTF